This T cell receptor (beta chain) originates from a study of blood T cell repertoires in COVID-19. Each participant's cohort was designated according to participant-reported clinical history. Method: immunoSEQ multiplex PCR; TCRdb's copy keeps in-frame clones and lacks some. The profile shows 110,000 to 150,000 clones, around four fifths of them singletons. Sequenced sample: PBMCs or T cells enriched from blood (not recorded which). The receptor was derived from a woman aged 40 to 50 who had recovered from COVID-19.

As DNA, the CDR3 is TGCGCCAGCACCCTCGCGGGGGTGGGGAGCTCCTACAATGAGCAGTTCTTC. Protein product: CASTLAGVGSSYNEQFF. The rearrangement joins TRBV5-1 to TRBJ2-1; TRBD2 aligns across 7 bases. The CDR3 runs 17 residues. Germline assignment: CDR1 SGHRS and CDR2 YFSETQ. The V and J ends lost 6 bases and 0 bases, in that order; junction bases with no gene match: 12.